What follows is one T cell receptor beta chain and its context. Sequencing was performed with immunoSEQ multiplex PCR; in TCRdb, only in-frame clones are kept and a portion is missing. Among about 440,000 clones listed, less than 95% were seen once. This record belongs to a study of blood T cell repertoires in COVID-19. This TCR came from a man between 18 and 29 years old who had recovered from COVID-19. The source material was PBMCs or T cells enriched from blood (not recorded which).

The DNA for the CDR3 is TGTGCCAGTAGTCCTGGGACAGGGTCGGAGACCCAGTACTTC. Encoded protein: CASSPGTGSETQYF. V gene TRBV19 combines with J gene TRBJ2-5; 9 bases fit TRBD1. Germline V gives CDR1 LNHDA, CDR2 SQIVND (reference sequence). V lost 5 bases and J lost 5; bases outside the gene matches: 6. The CDR3 covers 14 residues.